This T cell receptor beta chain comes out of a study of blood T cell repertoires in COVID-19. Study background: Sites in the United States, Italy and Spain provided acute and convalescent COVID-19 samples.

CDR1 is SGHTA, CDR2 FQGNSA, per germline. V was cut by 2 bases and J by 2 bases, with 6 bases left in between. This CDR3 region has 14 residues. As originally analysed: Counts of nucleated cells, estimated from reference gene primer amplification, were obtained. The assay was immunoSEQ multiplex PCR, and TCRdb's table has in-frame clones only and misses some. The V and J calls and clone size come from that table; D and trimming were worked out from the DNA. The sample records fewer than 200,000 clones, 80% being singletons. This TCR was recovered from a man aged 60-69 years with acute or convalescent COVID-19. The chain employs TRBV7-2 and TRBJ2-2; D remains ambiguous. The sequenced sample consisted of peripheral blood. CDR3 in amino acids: CASSLNGNTGELFF. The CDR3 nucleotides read TGTGCCAGCAGCTTAAACGGTAACACCGGGGAGCTGTTTTTT.